There are a few counts of the clone carrying this T cell receptor (beta chain). Antigen unknown. Trimming at V came to 3 bases and at J to 4 bases, leaving 5 bases not matched to a gene. CDR1 SQVTM and CDR2 ANQGSEA come from the germline V gene. The CDR3 loop spans 13 amino acids. This sample is part of a study of identical twins. Template switching created a universal primer site, and the cDNA included unique molecular identifiers. Each CDR3 protein gets one entry after TCRdb re-called the 5' RACE reads with MiXCR. The data hold about 720,000 distinct CDR3 sequences, with 8.6% observed a single time. Study-level findings and limits: Twin pairs' shared out-of-frame alpha sequences were enriched in low generation probability. With monozygotic twins, out-of-frame TCR alpha sharing exceeded what models estimated. Excess sharing between twins was weaker in beta out-of-frame sequences.

A further study also used this sample, focusing on yellow fever vaccine responses in identical twins.

The sequencing input was PBMCs. The genes are TRBV29-1 and TRBJ1-1; 7 bases agree with TRBD1. The receptor was derived from a woman aged 18-29 years in good health. CDR3 coding DNA: TGCAGCGTTGATGCAGGGGGTTTCACTGAAGCTTTCTTT. Its protein product is CSVDAGGFTEAFF.